These T cell receptor beta chains were read from a single sample in a study of regulatory T cells in long-lasting Graves disease. TCRdb re-called the multiplex PCR reads with MiXCR, one entry per CDR3 protein. This repertoire shows hundreds of thousands of distinct CDR3 sequences, approximately 15% found once; its top ten account for roughly 18%. The same sample was also used in a study of T cells in Graves' hyperthyroidism and ophthalmopathy.

Sequenced here: peripheral blood mononuclear cells (PBMCs), sampled at new diagnosis, from a patient treated with antithyroid drugs. The receptors shown here come from a woman in her 30s with Graves disease. Both conserved end residues are part of each CDR3. D genes are given only for firm matches. The size entry is marked missing in some rows and otherwise reads once, few, many or a size class.

>TRBV30|NA|many|TRBJ2-7
TGTGCCTGGAGTGCAGAGGCGCCCGAGCAGTACTTC
CAWSAEAPEQYF
>TRBV20-1|NA|NA|TRBJ1-2
TGCAGTGCTAGGTCTGGTTCCAGGGACCTCTATGGCTACACCTTC
CSARSGSRDLYGYTF
>TRBV28|TRBD1|many|TRBJ1-5
TGTGCCAGCAGTTCCGGGACAGGGGCCAATCAGCCCCAGCATTTT
CASSSGTGANQPQHF
>TRBV28|NA|many|TRBJ1-1
TGTGCCAGCAGGCCAGGGTGGGAATATGAAGCTTTCTTT
CASRPGWEYEAFF
>TRBV10-3|TRBD2|NA|TRBJ2-5
TGTGCCATCAGTCCCCCGGGACTAGAGCAAGAGACCCAGTACTTC
CAISPPGLEQETQYF
>TRBV20-1|TRBD2|many|TRBJ2-3
TGCAGTGCTAGAGGCACTGCAGGGCTAGCGGGAGAATCAGATACGCAGTATTTT
CSARGTAGLAGESDTQYF
>TRBV7-9|NA|few|TRBJ1-4
TGTGCCAGCGCGGGTGGTTACCCTGGGCCTAATGAAAAACTGTTTTTT
CASAGGYPGPNEKLFF
>TRBV28|NA|NA|TRBJ2-1
TGTGCCGGCAGCGAGAATCGAGGTATCGGAGAGCAGTTCTTC
CAGSENRGIGEQFF
>TRBV28|TRBD1|many|TRBJ1-4
TGTGCCAGCAGTCCACACATTAGACAGGGGAGTGAAAAACTGTTTTTT
CASSPHIRQGSEKLFF
>TRBV6-1|NA|few|TRBJ1-5
TGTGCCAGCCTCTCAAGCAGCTATAGCAATCAGCCCCAGCATTTT
CASLSSSYSNQPQHF
>TRBV29-1|NA|many|TRBJ1-1
TGCAGCGTCAGGAGGGGCATGAACACTGAAGCTTTCTTT
CSVRRGMNTEAFF
>TRBV28|NA|many|TRBJ2-5
TGTGCCAGCAGTTTCCTCCAGGTTGGGACCCAGTACTTC
CASSFLQVGTQYF
>TRBV20-1|TRBD2|NA|TRBJ2-1
TGCAGTGCTATTTCTAGCGGGCTCTACAATGAGCAGTTCTTC
CSAISSGLYNEQFF
>TRBV18|NA|NA|TRBJ1-1
TGTGCCAGCTCACCACGGACAGATAACACTGAAGCTTTCTTT
CASSPRTDNTEAFF
>TRBV20-1|NA|few|TRBJ1-2
TGCAGTGCTACCATCCCGGGGCGAGGCTATGGCTACACCTTC
CSATIPGRGYGYTF
>TRBV28|NA|many|TRBJ1-1
TGTGCCAGCAGTATTCCTATTGTGACAGCCGAAGCTTTCTTT
CASSIPIVTAEAFF
>TRBV5-1|TRBD1|NA|TRBJ1-6
TGCGCCAGCAGCTACCGGGACAGGGATTCACCCCTCCACTTT
CASSYRDRDSPLHF
>TRBV5-1|NA|once|TRBJ2-1
TGCGCCAGCAGCTTGGAAGGGGAGGCCCGAGTCGATGAGCAGTTCTTC
CASSLEGEARVDEQFF
>TRBV30|NA|NA|TRBJ1-5
TGTGCCTGGAGTGCCTTTGGGGGTCAGCCCCAGCATTTT
CAWSAFGGQPQHF
>TRBV2|NA|many|TRBJ2-2
TGTGCCAGCAGTGCTCAGGGAAACACCGGGGAGCTGTTTTTT
CASSAQGNTGELFF
>TRBV20-1|TRBD1|NA|TRBJ2-1
TGCAGTGCTAGGGGGACAGGGGGCTCGGATGAGCAGTTCTTC
CSARGTGGSDEQFF
>TRBV18|NA|few|TRBJ2-5
TGTGCCAGCTCCCGCGCGGAGGCCGAGACCCAGTACTTC
CASSRAEAETQYF
>TRBV6-1|TRBD1|many|TRBJ1-1
TGTGCCAGCAGGCAGGGGGCAATCACTGAAGCTTTCTTT
CASRQGAITEAFF
>TRBV27|NA|NA|TRBJ2-2
TGTGCCAGCAAGTACGAGGGGGAGCTGTTTTTT
CASKYEGELFF
>TRBV30|TRBD1|NA|TRBJ2-7
TGTGCCTGGAGTGTACCCGGGACAGGGGCCTACGAGCAGTACTTC
CAWSVPGTGAYEQYF
>TRBV27|TRBD1|NA|TRBJ1-3
TGTGCCAGCAGTTTATATGGGGACAGGGGCTCTGGAAACACCATATATTTT
CASSLYGDRGSGNTIYF
>TRBV2|NA|many|TRBJ2-3
TGTGCCAGCATGGCGGGACACAACACAGATACGCAGTATTTT
CASMAGHNTDTQYF
>TRBV20-1|NA|NA|TRBJ2-1
TGCAGTGCTCCGGACCGCCCTGACAATGAGCAGTTCTTC
CSAPDRPDNEQFF
>TRBV28|NA|NA|TRBJ1-5
TGTGCCAGCAGTCTAAGCGGGTTCCGAGGGCCCCAGCATTTT
CASSLSGFRGPQHF
>TRBV2|NA|many|TRBJ2-4
TGTGCCAGCAGTGACAAGTCGACAGCCAAAAACATTCAGTACTTC
CASSDKSTAKNIQYF
>TRBV6-1|TRBD2|NA|TRBJ2-2
TGTGCCAGCAGGTTTTTGGCCCTAGGACTAGCCGGGGAGCTGTTTTTT
CASRFLALGLAGELFF
>TRBV7-2|TRBD2|many|TRBJ2-7
TGTGCCAGCAGCTTAGCGGCGGGAGTAACGTGGGACGAGCAGTACTTC
CASSLAAGVTWDEQYF
>TRBV11-1|NA|NA|TRBJ1-4
TGTGCCAGCAGCCGGGGACAAGGAATTAATGAAAAACTGTTTTTT
CASSRGQGINEKLFF
>TRBV20-1|NA|few|TRBJ1-6
TGCAGTGCTAGTCAAGGACAGAAGAATTCACCCCTCCACTTT
CSASQGQKNSPLHF
>TRBV7-2|TRBD2|many|TRBJ2-7
TGTGCCAGCAGCTCCGCCGGGGGGGGGTCTTTCTACGAGCAGTACTTC
CASSSAGGGSFYEQYF
>TRBV2|NA|many|TRBJ1-2
TGTGCCAGCAGTTTATCGGGACTGAACTATGGCTACACCTTC
CASSLSGLNYGYTF
>TRBV20-1|NA|NA|TRBJ2-2
TGCAGTGTTCGGGGCCGAGACACCGGGGAGCTGTTTTTT
CSVRGRDTGELFF
>TRBV2|NA|many|TRBJ2-2
TGTGCCAGCAGTGAAGCGGCCGGGGAGCTGTTTTTT
CASSEAAGELFF
>TRBV3-1|TRBD2|many|TRBJ2-1
TGTGCCAGCAGCCCAGCGGGAGGAACGAATGAGCAGTTCTTC
CASSPAGGTNEQFF
>TRBV4-1|TRBD2|NA|TRBJ2-7
TGCGCCAGCAGCCAAGAGGCGTGGGGGACTAGCGGGTCGTACGAGCAGTACTTC
CASSQEAWGTSGSYEQYF
>TRBV28|NA|many|TRBJ1-2
TGTGCCAGCAGAGTTCCAGGGGCAGGGTATGGCTACACCTTC
CASRVPGAGYGYTF
>TRBV7-2|NA|many|TRBJ2-1
TGTGCCAGCAGCCCAATCAATGAGCAGTTCTTC
CASSPINEQFF
>TRBV4-2|TRBD1|NA|TRBJ2-1
TGTGCCAGCAGCCGCCTTGGGACAGGTATCGATGAGCAGTTCTTC
CASSRLGTGIDEQFF
>TRBV24-1|TRBD2|few|TRBJ2-1
TGTGCCACCAGTCCCCCAGTTACTAGCGGGAGATCGCATGAGCAGTTCTTC
CATSPPVTSGRSHEQFF
>TRBV28|NA|few|TRBJ1-5
TGTGCCAGCAAAAATCTTGGGGGGGGTTTCAAATCAGGTCAGCCCCAGCATTTT
CASKNLGGGFKSGQPQHF
>TRBV5-1|NA|once|TRBJ2-7
TGCGCCAGCAGTCGGGACTTAAACTCCTACGAGCAGTACTTC
CASSRDLNSYEQYF
>TRBV6-5|NA|many|TRBJ2-7
TGTGCCAGCAGTTCAACGGGTGGACCCTACGAGCAGTACTTC
CASSSTGGPYEQYF
>TRBV4-1|TRBD2|NA|TRBJ2-1
TGCGCCAGCAGCCCCGAGGGCCCGGGACTAGCGGTCCATGAGCAGTTCTTC
CASSPEGPGLAVHEQFF
>TRBV7-9|NA|many|TRBJ1-2
TGTGCCAGCAGCGCTGGGGTCTCAATGGTCTATGGCTACACCTTC
CASSAGVSMVYGYTF
>TRBV24-1|NA|many|TRBJ1-1
TGTGCCACCAGTGGCTATCTTACAGGTGCGCATGATCTTCCTGAAGCTTTCTTT
CATSGYLTGAHDLPEAFF
>TRBV11-1|NA|many|TRBJ2-1
TGTGCCAGCAGCTCCATACAGGGTAATTGGTACAATGAGCAGTTCTTC
CASSSIQGNWYNEQFF
>TRBV6-1|TRBD1|NA|TRBJ1-3
TGTGCCAGCAGGCGGCCGGGACAGGGGTTCGGGAGCTCTGGAAACACCATATATTTT
CASRRPGQGFGSSGNTIYF
>TRBV2|TRBD2|many|TRBJ2-7
TGTGCCAGCGCCGGGACTAGTGTATCGTCCTACGAGCAGTACTTC
CASAGTSVSSYEQYF
>TRBV29-1|TRBD1|many|TRBJ2-1
TGCAGCGTTGCGAGAGGGACAGGGGACTGGAATGAGCAGTTCTTC
CSVARGTGDWNEQFF
>TRBV29-1|NA|NA|TRBJ2-3
TGCAGCTGGCGTAGGTCACGACGGTTAGATACGCAGTATTTT
CSWRRSRRLDTQYF